This T cell receptor (beta chain) was captured in a study of CD8 T cells in Susac syndrome. With random hexamers, reverse transcription was performed on roughly 0.5 to 1 ug of RNA. TCRdb reanalysed the immunoSEQ multiplex PCR reads using MiXCR and keeps one entry per CDR3 protein. Of some 300,000 distinct CDR3 sequences listed, 70% to 90% are singletons. This CDR3 region has 14 residues. With 1 base removed from V and 8 bases from J, the gap between germline ends came to 12 bases. The TEMRA cells underwent FACS enrichment, while the CD8+ and CD4+ T cells underwent negative isolation. The gene calls are TRBV12-3 or TRBV12-4 and TRBJ2-1; D uncertain. Sequencing used CD8+ T cells from PBMCs. The receptor's source is a human donor with multiple sclerosis. The CDR3 DNA is TGTGCCAGCAGTTTAGGTCTCTATGTCGATGAGCAGTTCTTC. Amino acids: CASSLGLYVDEQFF.